The present entry profiles one T cell receptor beta chain with its context. The data stem from a study of blood T cell repertoires in COVID-19. Study-level background: Samples representing acute and convalescent COVID-19 were sourced from the United States, Italy and Spain. PBMCs, B-cell-depleted T cells, or T cells provided the cDNA or gDNA that made up the material.

Original processing methods: Using reference gene primer amplification, nucleated cell counts were estimated. The assay was immunoSEQ multiplex PCR, and TCRdb's table has in-frame clones only and misses some. V, J and clone size are those of that table, while D and trimming were read from the DNA. The sample contains about 300,000 clones, around 83% of which appear only once. Germline CDR1 reads LGHNT; CDR2 reads FRNRAP. J was trimmed by 1 base and V by 7 bases; bases with no gene match: 7. The CDR3 consists of 15 residues. This clonotype originated in a woman aged 45-65 years with acute or convalescent COVID-19. The sample comprised peripheral blood. V usage is TRBV12-5 and J usage is TRBJ1-1; TRBD1 matches 9 bases. CDR3 sequence (DNA): TGTGCTAGTGTTCTTCTACAGGGGGCGAACACTGAAGCTTTCTTT. It codes for CASVLLQGANTEAFF.